Presented here are 12 T cell receptor beta chains from one specimen sequenced in a study of T-cell memory formation after mild COVID-19. MiXCR, run by TCRdb on the 5' RACE reads, gives a single entry per CDR3 protein. Among about 470,000 distinct CDR3 sequences listed, around 25% were seen once. The sample consisted of PBMCs or a T cell subset sorted from them (not recorded which). Receptors originate from an adult woman who had mild COVID-19 (a few samples of this study predate the infection). Cell type and time point are not known.

J is TRBJ2-7 and V is TRBV15; perhaps TRBD1 as D (6 bases). The CDR3 has 15 residues. Germline V CDR1 and CDR2: LNHNV, YYDKDF (reference sequence). Between the trimmed V and J ends, which lost 5 bases and 3 bases, there was a span of 17 bases. CDR3 nucleotide sequence: TGTGCCACCAGCCGCATGCGAAACAGGGACTACGAGCAGTACTTC. This sequence encodes CATSRMRNRDYEQYF.

This clonotype has a single count. The rearrangement links TRBV11-1 to TRBJ2-1; D uncertain. The CDR3 contains 13 residues. The germline V and J ends were trimmed by 1 base and 9 bases, with 10 bases remaining between them. The germline V gene has CDR1 SGHAT and CDR2 FQDESV (reference sequence). DNA of the CDR3: TGTGCCAGCAGCTTAGAGAAGATCGGTGAGCAGTTCTTC. Its translation is CASSLEKIGEQFF. The whole variable domain, remainder taken from reference TRBV11-1 and TRBJ2-1, is EAEVAQSPRYKITEKSQAVAFWCDPISGHATLYWYRQILGQGPELLVQFQDESVVDDSQLPKDRFSAERLKGVDSTLKIQPAELGDSAMYLCASSLEKIGEQFFGPGTRLTVL.

This clonotype occurred a few times. The rearrangement joins TRBV4-1 to TRBJ1-5; 7 bases map to TRBD1. The CDR3 consists of 15 residues. CDR1 and CDR2 from the germline V gene are MGHRA and YSYEKL. J lost 7 bases, V lost 5 bases, and 11 bases had no gene match. CDR3 coding DNA: TGCGCCAGCAGCGTAATACAGGGGATCGGCCAGCCCCAGCATTTT. Amino acids: CASSVIQGIGQPQHF.

J is TRBJ2-2 and V is TRBV30; D might be TRBD1 or TRBD2, each matching 5 bases. The germline V gene has CDR1 GTSNPN and CDR2 SVGIG (reference sequence). The length of the CDR3 is 12 residues. Trimming cost V 1 base and J 6 bases, with 6 bases left between them. CDR3 sequence reads: CAWSAGPGELFF. The CDR3 nucleotides are TGTGCCTGGAGTGCGGGGCCCGGGGAGCTGTTTTTT. The full variable domain, in which reference TRBV30 and TRBJ2-2 provide the parts outside the CDR3, is SQTIHQWPATLVQPVGSPLSLECTVEGTSNPNLYWYRQAAGRGLQLLFYSVGIGQISSEVPQNLSASRPQDRQFILSSKKLLLSDSGFYLCAWSAGPGELFFGEGSRLTVL.

This clonotype was detected only a few times. The genes are TRBV19 and TRBJ2-7; D may be TRBD1 (5 bases). V lost 3 bases and J lost 3, with 9 bases in between. The germline V gene has CDR1 LNHDA and CDR2 SQIVND (reference sequence). CDR3 size: 13 residues. The DNA for the CDR3 is TGTGCCAGTAGTATGTACGACAGCTACGAGCAGTACTTC. Its protein product is CASSMYDSYEQYF.

This clonotype was observed a handful of times. The genes are TRBV5-4 and TRBJ1-2; the D gene is possibly TRBD1 (6 bases). Germline CDR1 SGHNT, CDR2 YYREEE (reference sequence). The CDR3 is made up of 15 amino acids. Trimming cost V 4 bases and J 3 bases, with 16 bases left between them. Written as DNA, the CDR3 is TGTGCCAGCAGCGCCCCCCAGGGGAAGGACTATGGCTACACCTTC. It specifies CASSAPQGKDYGYTF.

This clonotype was observed a handful of times. This chain links TRBV4-1 with TRBJ2-7; D could derive from TRBD1 or TRBD2 (5 bases each). The CDR3 has 14 amino acids. Looked up from germline, CDR1 is MGHRA and CDR2 is YSYEKL. The germline V and J ends were trimmed by 0 bases and 7 bases, with 13 bases remaining between them. The chain's CDR3 is CASSQEWLGEEQYF. CDR3 in DNA: TGCGCCAGCAGCCAAGAGTGGTTGGGGGAGGAGCAGTACTTC.

The chain joins TRBV12-3 or TRBV12-4 to TRBJ1-1, with 7 bases that match TRBD1. This CDR3 is built from 15 residues. Germline trimming cut 6 bases from V and 6 bases from J; bases unmatched to any gene: 13. CDR3 sequence (DNA): TGTGCCAGCAGACTAACAGGGGACTTTAAACCTGAAGCTTTCTTT. This encodes CASRLTGDFKPEAFF.

The chain joins TRBV9 to TRBJ2-2; a possible D gene is TRBD2 (6 bases). CDR3 length: 14 amino acids. The germline V gene encodes CDR1 SGDLS and CDR2 YYNGEE. Trimming pared 3 bases from V and 3 bases from J, leaving 9 bases between. The CDR3 sequence: CASSGGIYTGELFF. The CDR3 DNA reads as TGTGCCAGCAGCGGCGGGATCTACACCGGGGAGCTGTTTTTT.

The rearrangement uses TRBV15 and TRBJ1-1; TRBD1 matches at 10 bases. Germline CDR1 and CDR2: LNHNV and YYDKDF (reference sequence). The CDR3 contains 15 residues. V lost 0 bases, J lost 5 bases, and 3 bases stayed unmatched. The CDR3 DNA follows: TGTGCCACCAGCAGAGATCCGGGACAGGGGACTGAAGCTTTCTTT. Translation gives CATSRDPGQGTEAFF.

In this sample, this clonotype turned up many times. The gene calls are TRBV12-3 or TRBV12-4 and TRBJ2-7; D is undetermined. Trimming stripped 4 bases from V and 7 bases from J, with 14 bases between. The CDR3 consists of 13 residues. CDR3 loop: CASSYRVQLEQYF. Written as DNA, the CDR3 is TGTGCCAGCAGTTATAGAGTTCAGCTAGAGCAGTACTTC.

V is TRBV30 and J is TRBJ2-7; possibly TRBD1 for D (6 bases). CDR1 GTSNPN and CDR2 SVGIG come from the germline V gene (reference sequence). The V and J ends lost 5 bases and 0 bases respectively, with 14 bases between them. This CDR3 has 14 amino acids. The CDR3 sequence: CAWAGTPSSYEQYF. The CDR3, as DNA: TGTGCCTGGGCCGGGACACCGAGCTCCTACGAGCAGTACTTC. Filled out from reference TRBV30 and TRBJ2-7, the complete variable domain reads SQTIHQWPATLVQPVGSPLSLECTVEGTSNPNLYWYRQAAGRGLQLLFYSVGIGQISSEVPQNLSASRPQDRQFILSSKKLLLSDSGFYLCAWAGTPSSYEQYFGPGTRLTVT.